This T cell receptor (beta chain) was sequenced during a study of molecular identifiers for immune sequencing clone quantification. Each CDR3 protein is one row after TCRdb ran MiXCR on the PCR reads. The sample consists of about 97,000 distinct CDR3 sequences, more than 20% of them appearing once. The CDR3 extends over 16 amino acids. Trimming took off 1 base at V and 0 bases at J, with 13 bases between the two ends. In germline, CDR1 is SGHTA, CDR2 FQGNSA. Libraries used about 20,000 to 1,100,000 sorted naive CD8 T cells and 10%, 30% or 50% RNA input. This clonotype was counted at least ten times. The sequenced sample was naive CD8+ T cells from blood, with Jurkat cell RNA spiked in. Subset here: FACS-sorted CD8+CD4-CCR7+CD45RA+ naive T cells. J is TRBJ2-7 and V is TRBV7-2; D unclear. This receptor was identified in a human donor in good health. Some libraries in this study had Jurkat cell RNA spiked in. In nucleotides, the CDR3 is TGTGCCAGCAGCTTAGTTCCGCCACCTAGCTCCTACGAGCAGTACTTC. Residues: CASSLVPPPSSYEQYF.